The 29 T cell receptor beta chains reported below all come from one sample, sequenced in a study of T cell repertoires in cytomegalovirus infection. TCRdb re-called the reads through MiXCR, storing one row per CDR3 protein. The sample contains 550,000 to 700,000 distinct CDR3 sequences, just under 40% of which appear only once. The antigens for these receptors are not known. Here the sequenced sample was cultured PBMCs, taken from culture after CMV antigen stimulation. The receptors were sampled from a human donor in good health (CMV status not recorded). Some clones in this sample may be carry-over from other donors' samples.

DNA of the CDR3: TGTGCCAGCTCACCACCCGAGATTAATAAGCAGTACTTC. Translated, it gives CASSPPEINKQYF. The chain recombines TRBV18 with TRBJ2-7, with D unclear. Between the trimmed V and J ends, which lost 0 bases and 8 bases, there was a span of 11 bases. Germline V gene sequence: CDR1 KGHSH, CDR2 LQKENI. CDR3 length: 13 amino acids.

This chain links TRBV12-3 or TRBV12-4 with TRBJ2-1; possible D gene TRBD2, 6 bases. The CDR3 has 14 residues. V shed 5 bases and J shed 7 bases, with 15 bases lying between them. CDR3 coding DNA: TGTGCCAGCAGTCTCCGGGACTGGGGGAATGAGCAGTTCTTC. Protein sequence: CASSLRDWGNEQFF.

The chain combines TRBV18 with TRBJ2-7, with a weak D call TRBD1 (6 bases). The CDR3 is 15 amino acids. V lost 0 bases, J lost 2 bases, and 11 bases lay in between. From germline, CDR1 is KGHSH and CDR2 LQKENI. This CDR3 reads CASSPPSQGTYEQYF. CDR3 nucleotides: TGTGCCAGCTCACCACCGTCACAGGGAACCTACGAGCAGTACTTC.

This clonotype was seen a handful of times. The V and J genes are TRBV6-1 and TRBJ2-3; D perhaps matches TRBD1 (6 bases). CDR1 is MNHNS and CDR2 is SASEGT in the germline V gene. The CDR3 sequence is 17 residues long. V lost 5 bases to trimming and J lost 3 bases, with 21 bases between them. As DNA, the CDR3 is TGTGCCAGCAGTCCACAGGGAAATAGTGCCCCTACAGATACGCAGTATTTT. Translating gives CASSPQGNSAPTDTQYF.

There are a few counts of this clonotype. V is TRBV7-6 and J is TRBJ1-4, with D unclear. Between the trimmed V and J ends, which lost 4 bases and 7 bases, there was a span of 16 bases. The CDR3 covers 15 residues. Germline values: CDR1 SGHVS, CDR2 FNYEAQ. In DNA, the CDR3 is TGTGCCAGCAGCTCATTGACGGTTCGGGGTGAAAAACTGTTTTTT. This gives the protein CASSSLTVRGEKLFF.

The CDR3 sequence: CSARVNRGSPLHF. CDR3 nucleotide sequence: TGCAGTGCTAGAGTCAACAGGGGTTCACCCCTCCACTTT. V gene TRBV20-1 combines with J gene TRBJ1-6; 7 bases are a match to TRBD1. V lost 1 base, J lost 9 bases, and 3 bases stayed unmatched. CDR1 is DFQATT and CDR2 is SNEGSKA in the germline V gene (reference sequence). This CDR3 is 13 amino acids long.

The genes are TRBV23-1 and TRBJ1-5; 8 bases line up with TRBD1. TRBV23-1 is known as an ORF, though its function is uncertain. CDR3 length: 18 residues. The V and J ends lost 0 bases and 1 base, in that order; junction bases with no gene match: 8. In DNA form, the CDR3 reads TGCGCCAGCAGTCAATCCGGACAGGGTCGAGGGAGCAATCAGCCCCAGCATTTT. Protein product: CASSQSGQGRGSNQPQHF.

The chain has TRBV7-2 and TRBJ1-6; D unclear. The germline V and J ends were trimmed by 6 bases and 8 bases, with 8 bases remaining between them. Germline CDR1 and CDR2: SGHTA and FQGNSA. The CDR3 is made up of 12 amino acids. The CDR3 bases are TGTGCCAGCAGTCTGAAGTATTCACCCCTCCACTTT. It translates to CASSLKYSPLHF.

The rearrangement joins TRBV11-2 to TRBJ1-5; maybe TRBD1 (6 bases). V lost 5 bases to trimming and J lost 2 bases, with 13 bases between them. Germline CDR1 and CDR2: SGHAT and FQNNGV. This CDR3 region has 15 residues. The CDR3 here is CASSLMSGGNQPQHF. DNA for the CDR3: TGTGCCAGCAGCCTAATGTCAGGGGGCAATCAGCCCCAGCATTTT.

This chain's CDR3 is CASSPWTGKNEKLFF. CDR3 nucleotides: TGTGCCAGCTCACCCTGGACGGGGAAGAATGAAAAACTGTTTTTT. The rearrangement uses TRBV18 and TRBJ1-4; no reliable D call. V gave up 3 bases and J gave up 5 bases, with 13 bases separating them. Germline loops: CDR1 KGHSH, CDR2 LQKENI. The CDR3 spans 15 residues.

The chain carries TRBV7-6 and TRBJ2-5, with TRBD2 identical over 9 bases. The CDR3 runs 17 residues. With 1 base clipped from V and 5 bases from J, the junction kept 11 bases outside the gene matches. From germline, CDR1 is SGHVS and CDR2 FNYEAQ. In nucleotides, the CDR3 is TGTGCCAGCAGCTTAGTCCGGCGGGAGGGCCTTGGGGAGACCCAGTACTTC. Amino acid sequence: CASSLVRREGLGETQYF. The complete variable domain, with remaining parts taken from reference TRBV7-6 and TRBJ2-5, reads GAGVSQSPRYKVTKRGQDVALRCDPISGHVSLYWYRQALGQGPEFLTYFNYEAQQDKSGLPNDRFSAERPEGSISTLTIQRTEQRDSAMYRCASSLVRREGLGETQYFGPGTRLLVL.

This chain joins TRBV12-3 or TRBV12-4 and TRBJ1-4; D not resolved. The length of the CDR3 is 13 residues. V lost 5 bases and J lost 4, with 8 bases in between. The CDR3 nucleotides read TGTGCCAGCAGTACTACAGTTAATGAAAAACTGTTTTTT. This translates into CASSTTVNEKLFF.

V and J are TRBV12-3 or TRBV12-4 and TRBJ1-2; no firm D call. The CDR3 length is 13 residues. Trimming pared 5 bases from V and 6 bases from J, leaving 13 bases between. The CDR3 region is CASSPSPQDGYTF. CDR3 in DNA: TGTGCCAGCAGTCCCTCGCCTCAGGATGGCTACACCTTC.

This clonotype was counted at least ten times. The CDR3 DNA follows: TGTGCCAGCAGCCTATGGGCCGGGGATCGTCTTGGCTACACCTTC. Its translation is CASSLWAGDRLGYTF. The rearrangement uses TRBV7-2 and TRBJ1-2; D uncertain. This CDR3 is 15 amino acids long. Germline V gene sequence: CDR1 SGHTA, CDR2 FQGNSA. V lost 5 bases, J lost 7 bases, and 20 bases lay in between.

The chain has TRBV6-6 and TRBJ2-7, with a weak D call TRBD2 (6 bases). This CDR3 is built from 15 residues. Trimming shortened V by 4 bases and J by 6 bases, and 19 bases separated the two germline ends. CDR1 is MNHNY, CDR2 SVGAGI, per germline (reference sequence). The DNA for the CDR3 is TGTGCCAGCAGTTTCCTCGGGAGATCCTCGGGCGAGCAGTACTTC. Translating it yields CASSFLGRSSGEQYF.

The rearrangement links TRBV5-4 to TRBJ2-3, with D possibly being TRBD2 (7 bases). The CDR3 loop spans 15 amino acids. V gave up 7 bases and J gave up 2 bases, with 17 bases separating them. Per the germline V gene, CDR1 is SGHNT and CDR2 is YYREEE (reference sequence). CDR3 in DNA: TGTGCCAGCCGGGGGGTAGGGGGAAACACAGATACGCAGTATTTT. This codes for CASRGVGGNTDTQYF.

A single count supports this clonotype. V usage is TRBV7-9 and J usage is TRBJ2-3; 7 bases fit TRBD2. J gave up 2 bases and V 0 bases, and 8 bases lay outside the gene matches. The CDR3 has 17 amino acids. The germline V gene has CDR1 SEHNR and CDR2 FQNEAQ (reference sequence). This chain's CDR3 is CASSLALWGGNTDTQYF. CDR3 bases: TGTGCCAGCAGCTTAGCGCTATGGGGGGGGAACACAGATACGCAGTATTTT.

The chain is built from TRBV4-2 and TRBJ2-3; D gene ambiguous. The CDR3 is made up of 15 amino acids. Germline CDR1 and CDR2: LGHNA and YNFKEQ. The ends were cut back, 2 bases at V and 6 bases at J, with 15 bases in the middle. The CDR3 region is CASSQNPSLGDTQYF. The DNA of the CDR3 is TGTGCCAGCAGCCAAAACCCGTCGCTCGGTGATACGCAGTATTTT.

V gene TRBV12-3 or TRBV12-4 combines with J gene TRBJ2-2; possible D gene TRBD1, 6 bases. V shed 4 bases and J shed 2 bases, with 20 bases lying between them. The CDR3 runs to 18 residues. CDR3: CASSSTRGGPLNTGELFF. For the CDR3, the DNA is TGTGCCAGCAGTTCAACACGAGGGGGACCGTTAAACACCGGGGAGCTGTTTTTT.

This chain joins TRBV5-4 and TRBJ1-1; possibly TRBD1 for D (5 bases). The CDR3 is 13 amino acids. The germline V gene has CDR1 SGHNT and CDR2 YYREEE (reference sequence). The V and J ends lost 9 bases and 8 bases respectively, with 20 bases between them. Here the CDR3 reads CATADSFDGEAFF. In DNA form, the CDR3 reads TGTGCCACCGCTGACAGTTTTGATGGGGAAGCTTTCTTT.

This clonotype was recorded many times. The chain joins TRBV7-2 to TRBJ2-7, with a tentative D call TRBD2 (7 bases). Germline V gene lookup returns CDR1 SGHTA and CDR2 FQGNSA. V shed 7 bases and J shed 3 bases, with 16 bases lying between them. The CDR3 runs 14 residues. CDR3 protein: CASTSQGGDYEQYF. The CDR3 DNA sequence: TGTGCCAGCACCTCCCAAGGGGGGGACTACGAGCAGTACTTC.

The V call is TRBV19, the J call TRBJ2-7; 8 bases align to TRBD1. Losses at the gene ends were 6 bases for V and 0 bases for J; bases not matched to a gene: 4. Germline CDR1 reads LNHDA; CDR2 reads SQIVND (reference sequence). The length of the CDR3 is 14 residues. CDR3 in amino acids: CASRGTGNSYEQYF. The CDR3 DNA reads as TGTGCCAGTAGGGGGACAGGAAACTCCTACGAGCAGTACTTC.

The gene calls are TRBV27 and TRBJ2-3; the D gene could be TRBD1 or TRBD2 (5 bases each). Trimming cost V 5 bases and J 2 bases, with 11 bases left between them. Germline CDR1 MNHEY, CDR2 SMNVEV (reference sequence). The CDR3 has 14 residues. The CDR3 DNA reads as TGTGCCAGCAGTCCACGGGACCACACAGATACGCAGTATTTT. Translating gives CASSPRDHTDTQYF.

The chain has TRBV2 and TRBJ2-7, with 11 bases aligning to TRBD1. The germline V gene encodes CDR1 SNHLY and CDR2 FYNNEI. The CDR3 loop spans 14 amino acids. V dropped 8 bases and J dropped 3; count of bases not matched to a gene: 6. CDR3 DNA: TGTGCCAGCCACGTCGGGACAGGGGGCTACGAGCAGTACTTC. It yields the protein CASHVGTGGYEQYF. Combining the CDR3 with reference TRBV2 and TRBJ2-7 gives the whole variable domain EPEVTQTPSHQVTQMGQEVILRCVPISNHLYFYWYRQILGQKVEFLVSFYNNEISEKSEIFDDQFSVERPDGSNFTLKIRSTKLEDSAMYFCASHVGTGGYEQYFGPGTRLTVT.

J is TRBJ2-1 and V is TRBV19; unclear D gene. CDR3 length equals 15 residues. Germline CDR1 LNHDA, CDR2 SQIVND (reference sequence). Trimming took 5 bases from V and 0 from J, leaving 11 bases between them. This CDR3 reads CASSRRPSSYNEQFF. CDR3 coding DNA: TGTGCCAGTAGTCGGCGGCCGAGCTCCTACAATGAGCAGTTCTTC.

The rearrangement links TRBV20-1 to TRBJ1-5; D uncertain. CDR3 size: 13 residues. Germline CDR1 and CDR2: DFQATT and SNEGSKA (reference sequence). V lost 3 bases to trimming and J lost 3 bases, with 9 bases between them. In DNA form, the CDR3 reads TGCAGTGCTAGGCAGGACTACAATCAGCCCCAGCATTTT. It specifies CSARQDYNQPQHF.

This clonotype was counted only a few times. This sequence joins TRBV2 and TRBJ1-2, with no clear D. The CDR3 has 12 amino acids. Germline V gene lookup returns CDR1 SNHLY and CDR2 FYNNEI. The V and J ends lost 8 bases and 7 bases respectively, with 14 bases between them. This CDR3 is CASLPKFSGYTF. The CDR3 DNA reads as TGTGCCAGCCTTCCAAAATTCTCTGGCTACACCTTC. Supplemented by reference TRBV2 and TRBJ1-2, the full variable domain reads EPEVTQTPSHQVTQMGQEVILRCVPISNHLYFYWYRQILGQKVEFLVSFYNNEISEKSEIFDDQFSVERPDGSNFTLKIRSTKLEDSAMYFCASLPKFSGYTFGSGTRLTVV.

CDR3 nucleotide sequence: TGTGCCAGCAGCTTAGGGCACCCCGAGTCGGCACTTAAAGCTTTCTTT. Translating it yields CASSLGHPESALKAFF. The chain has TRBV11-2 and TRBJ1-1, with D uncertain. Trimming left V 1 base short and J 9 bases short, with 21 bases between. Germline assignment: CDR1 SGHAT and CDR2 FQNNGV. The CDR3 is 16 amino acids. Together with reference TRBV11-2 and TRBJ1-1, the CDR3 gives the full variable domain: EAGVAQSPRYKIIEKRQSVAFWCNPISGHATLYWYQQILGQGPKLLIQFQNNGVVDDSQLPKDRFSAERLKGVDSTLKIQPAKLEDSAVYLCASSLGHPESALKAFFGQGTRLTVV.

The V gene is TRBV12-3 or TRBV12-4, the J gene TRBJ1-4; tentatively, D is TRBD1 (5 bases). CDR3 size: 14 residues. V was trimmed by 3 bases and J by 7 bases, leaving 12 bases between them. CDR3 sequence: CASSFDSGGEKLFF. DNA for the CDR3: TGTGCCAGCAGTTTCGACAGTGGGGGTGAAAAACTGTTTTTT.